The 9 T cell receptor beta chains reported below all come from one sample, sequenced in a study of blood T cell repertoires in COVID-19. Assay: immunoSEQ multiplex PCR; the TCRdb copy retains only in-frame clones and omits some. The data show 170,000 or so clones, more than 85% seen once. The sequenced material came from peripheral blood. Receptor source: a man in his fifties or sixties with COVID-19, enrolled during active disease.

V usage is TRBV27 and J usage is TRBJ1-2; D unclear. Trimming removed 6 bases from V and 4 bases from J, with 6 bases in between. CDR3 length equals 11 residues. The germline CDR1 and CDR2 sequences are MNHEY and SMNVEV (reference sequence). CDR3 nucleotides: TGTGCCAGCAGGGCCCGCTATGGCTACACCTTC. Translating gives CASRARYGYTF.

The chain recombines TRBV5-6 with TRBJ2-1; 7 bases line up with TRBD2. J gave up 6 bases and V 2 bases, and 8 bases lay outside the gene matches. In germline, CDR1 is SGHDT, CDR2 YYEEEE. The CDR3 contains 15 residues. The CDR3 is CASSLPTGTTNEQFF. The CDR3 DNA follows: TGTGCCAGCAGCTTACCAACCGGGACTACCAATGAGCAGTTCTTC.

The V gene is TRBV12-3 or TRBV12-4, the J gene TRBJ1-2, with D perhaps TRBD1 (6 bases). CDR3 length: 12 amino acids. Trimming left V 10 bases short and J 2 bases short, with 11 bases between. The DNA of the CDR3 is TGTGCCACCTCACAGGGAAACTATGGCTACACCTTC. Residues: CATSQGNYGYTF.

V is TRBV7-2 and J is TRBJ2-5; perhaps TRBD1 as D (6 bases). Trimming shortened V by 3 bases and J by 3 bases, and 11 bases separated the two germline ends. Germline loops: CDR1 SGHTA, CDR2 FQGNSA. The CDR3 length is 14 residues. The CDR3 nucleotides are TGTGCCAGCAGCTTGGGACATATTAAAGAGACCCAGTACTTC. It specifies CASSLGHIKETQYF. Complete variable domain (other parts from reference TRBV7-2 and TRBJ2-5): GAGVSQSPSNKVTEKGKDVELRCDPISGHTALYWYRQSLGQGLEFLIYFQGNSAPDKSGLPSDRFSAERTGGSVSTLTIQRTQQEDSAVYLCASSLGHIKETQYFGPGTRLLVL.

This clone appeared a few times. Other DNA sequences within the sample encode an identical CDR3. The chain recombines TRBV30 with TRBJ1-2; 8 bases line up with TRBD1. This CDR3 region has 13 residues. Germline V CDR1 and CDR2: GTSNPN, SVGIG (reference sequence). V lost 2 bases, J lost 5 bases, and 4 bases stayed unmatched. CDR3 in amino acids: CAWSRDRPYGYTF. CDR3 sequence (DNA): TGTGCCTGGAGTCGGGACAGGCCTTATGGCTACACCTTC.

This chain links TRBV3-1 (or the pseudogene TRBV3-2) with TRBJ2-1, with 12 bases identical to TRBD1. V lost 2 bases, J lost 7 bases, and 6 bases stayed unmatched. The CDR3 has 16 residues. The V gene's germline CDR1 is LGHDT and CDR2 YNNKEL (reference sequence). This CDR3 is CASSQRGQGARNEQFF. In nucleotides, the CDR3 is TGTGCCAGCAGCCAAAGGGGACAGGGGGCTCGGAATGAGCAGTTCTTC.

The V gene is TRBV12-3 or TRBV12-4, the J gene TRBJ2-1, with D possibly TRBD2 on 6 matching bases. The germline V and J ends were trimmed by 3 bases and 11 bases, with 11 bases remaining between them. CDR3 size: 12 residues. As DNA, the CDR3 is TGTGCCAGCAGTTTGGGGGGAAATCAGCAGTTCTTC. Its translation: CASSLGGNQQFF.

The V and J genes are TRBV19 and TRBJ1-2, with TRBD1 matching 7 bases. Germline V gene data show CDR1 as LNHDA and CDR2 as SQIVND (reference sequence). The V and J ends lost 5 bases and 7 bases, in that order; junction bases with no gene match: 7. CDR3 length: 13 amino acids. CDR3 region: CASSLVDRAGYTF. The CDR3 nucleotides read TGTGCCAGTAGTCTAGTCGACAGGGCTGGCTACACCTTC.

The genes are TRBV19 and TRBJ1-5, with 8 bases aligning to TRBD1. The CDR3 contains 13 residues. The ends lost 3 bases at V and 7 bases at J; junction bases unmatched: 2. Per the germline V gene, CDR1 is LNHDA and CDR2 is SQIVND (reference sequence). The CDR3 reads CASSIGQGQPQHF. The CDR3 coding sequence is TGTGCCAGTAGTATTGGACAGGGACAGCCCCAGCATTTT.